The entry below gives a single T cell receptor (beta chain) sequence along with its context. The data are from a study of CD8 T cells in Susac syndrome. The multiple sclerosis controls consisted of treatment-naive patients with relapsing-remitting disease, either stable or active. TEMRA cells were FACS-enriched, while CD8+ and CD4+ T cells were negatively isolated. With random hexamers, roughly 0.45 to 1 ug RNA was reverse transcribed. The authors amplified TCR beta CDR3 across 54 Vbeta and 13 Jbeta using immunoSEQ multiplex PCR. TCRdb processed the immunoSEQ multiplex PCR reads anew with MiXCR; each CDR3 protein has one entry. The data hold around 180,000 distinct CDR3 sequences, with nearly 97% observed a single time. Sequenced: CD4+ T cells from PBMCs. The receptor was derived from a human donor with multiple sclerosis.

CDR3 DNA: TGTGCCAGCAGCTTGGAGATCACAGATACGCAGTATTTT. Residues: CASSLEITDTQYF. V and J are TRBV5-4 and TRBJ2-3; D uncertain. The ends were cut back, 0 bases at V and 2 bases at J, with 4 bases in the middle. CDR3 size: 13 residues. Germline CDR1 SGHNT, CDR2 YYREEE (reference sequence). Variable domain in full (rest from reference TRBV5-4 and TRBJ2-3): ETGVTQSPTHLIKTRGQQVTLRCSSQSGHNTVSWYQQALGQGPQFIFQYYREEENGRGNFPPRFSGLQFPNYSSELNVNALELDDSALYLCASSLEITDTQYFGPGTRLTVL.